This TCR beta chain was profiled in a study of shared clonotypes between healthy human individuals. With regard to this clone: Its antigen is not identified.

This CDR3 has 17 amino acids. After removal of 4 bases from V and 0 bases from J, the junction contained 5 bases not matched to a gene. Germline values: CDR1 SGHTA, CDR2 FQGTGA. Replicate PCRs from sorted subsets contained approximately 190 ng DNA, which is roughly 30,000 T cell genomes. In the source study's methods: ImmunoSEQ output held junction-only sequences without quality scores, so filtering differed. Some clones are missing from TCRdb's copy, which holds only in-frame ones; the method was immunoSEQ multiplex PCR. The V and J calls and clone size were taken over from that table, and D and trimming were inferred from the DNA. This sample yields 2 million to 2.5 million clones, of which roughly 92% are seen a single time; approximately 0.39% belongs to the top ten. Study results and caveats: Among the subsets, naive ones generally showed larger estimated richness than memory ones.

The chain carries TRBV7-3 and TRBJ2-1; 11 bases map to TRBD1. The sequence came from a man between 18 and 29 years old in good health. Some clones in this sample may be carry-over from other donors' samples. Sequenced: naive CD4+ T cells from PBMCs. Subset indicated: CD45RA+ positively selected. The CDR3 spells CASSSGTGGYSYNEQFF. CDR3 nucleotide sequence: TGTGCCAGCAGCTCCGGGACAGGGGGTTACTCCTACAATGAGCAGTTCTTC.